This T cell receptor (beta chain) was captured by sequencing in a study of cytomegalovirus exposure and HLA in healthy donors. Whole-study context: Among the 398 genotyped donors, 81% were placed in the Caucasian-associated ancestry cluster. Study conclusions and caveats: In an earlier analysis, in approximately 570 donors, most V segments appeared productive either ~90% or ~30% of the time. By a later analysis, the bulk of CMV-associated TCR beta chains appeared HLA-restricted.

The germline V gene has CDR1 PRHDT and CDR2 FYEKMQ (reference sequence). Germline trimming cut 5 bases from V and 1 base from J; bases unmatched to any gene: 3. The length of the CDR3 is 15 residues. A multiplex PCR was run with 60 Vbeta primers and 13 Jbeta primers. Some clones are missing from TCRdb's copy, which holds only in-frame ones; the method was immunoSEQ multiplex PCR. Here the sample spans some 70,000 clones, around three quarters being singletons. Concerning this clone itself: Antigen unknown.

This clonotype was sampled from a man aged 18 to 35 in good health and CMV-seropositive. The material sequenced was PBMCs. The rearrangement joins TRBV13 to TRBJ2-7; 12 bases fit TRBD2. The CDR3 loop is CASSLTSGGSYEQYF. CDR3 DNA sequence: TGTGCCAGCAGCCTGACTAGCGGGGGATCCTACGAGCAGTACTTC.